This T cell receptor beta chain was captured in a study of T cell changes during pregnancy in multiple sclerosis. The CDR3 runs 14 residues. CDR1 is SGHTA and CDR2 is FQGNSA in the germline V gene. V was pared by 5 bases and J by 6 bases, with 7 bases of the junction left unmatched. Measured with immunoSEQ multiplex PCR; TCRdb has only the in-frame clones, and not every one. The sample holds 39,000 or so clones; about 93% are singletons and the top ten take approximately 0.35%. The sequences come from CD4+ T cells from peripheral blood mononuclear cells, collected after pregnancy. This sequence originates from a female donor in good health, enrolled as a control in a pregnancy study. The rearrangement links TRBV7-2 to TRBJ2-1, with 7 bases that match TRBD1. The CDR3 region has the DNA TGTGCCAGCAGCCCTAGAGCAGGGGGCAATGAGCAGTTCTTC. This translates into CASSPRAGGNEQFF.